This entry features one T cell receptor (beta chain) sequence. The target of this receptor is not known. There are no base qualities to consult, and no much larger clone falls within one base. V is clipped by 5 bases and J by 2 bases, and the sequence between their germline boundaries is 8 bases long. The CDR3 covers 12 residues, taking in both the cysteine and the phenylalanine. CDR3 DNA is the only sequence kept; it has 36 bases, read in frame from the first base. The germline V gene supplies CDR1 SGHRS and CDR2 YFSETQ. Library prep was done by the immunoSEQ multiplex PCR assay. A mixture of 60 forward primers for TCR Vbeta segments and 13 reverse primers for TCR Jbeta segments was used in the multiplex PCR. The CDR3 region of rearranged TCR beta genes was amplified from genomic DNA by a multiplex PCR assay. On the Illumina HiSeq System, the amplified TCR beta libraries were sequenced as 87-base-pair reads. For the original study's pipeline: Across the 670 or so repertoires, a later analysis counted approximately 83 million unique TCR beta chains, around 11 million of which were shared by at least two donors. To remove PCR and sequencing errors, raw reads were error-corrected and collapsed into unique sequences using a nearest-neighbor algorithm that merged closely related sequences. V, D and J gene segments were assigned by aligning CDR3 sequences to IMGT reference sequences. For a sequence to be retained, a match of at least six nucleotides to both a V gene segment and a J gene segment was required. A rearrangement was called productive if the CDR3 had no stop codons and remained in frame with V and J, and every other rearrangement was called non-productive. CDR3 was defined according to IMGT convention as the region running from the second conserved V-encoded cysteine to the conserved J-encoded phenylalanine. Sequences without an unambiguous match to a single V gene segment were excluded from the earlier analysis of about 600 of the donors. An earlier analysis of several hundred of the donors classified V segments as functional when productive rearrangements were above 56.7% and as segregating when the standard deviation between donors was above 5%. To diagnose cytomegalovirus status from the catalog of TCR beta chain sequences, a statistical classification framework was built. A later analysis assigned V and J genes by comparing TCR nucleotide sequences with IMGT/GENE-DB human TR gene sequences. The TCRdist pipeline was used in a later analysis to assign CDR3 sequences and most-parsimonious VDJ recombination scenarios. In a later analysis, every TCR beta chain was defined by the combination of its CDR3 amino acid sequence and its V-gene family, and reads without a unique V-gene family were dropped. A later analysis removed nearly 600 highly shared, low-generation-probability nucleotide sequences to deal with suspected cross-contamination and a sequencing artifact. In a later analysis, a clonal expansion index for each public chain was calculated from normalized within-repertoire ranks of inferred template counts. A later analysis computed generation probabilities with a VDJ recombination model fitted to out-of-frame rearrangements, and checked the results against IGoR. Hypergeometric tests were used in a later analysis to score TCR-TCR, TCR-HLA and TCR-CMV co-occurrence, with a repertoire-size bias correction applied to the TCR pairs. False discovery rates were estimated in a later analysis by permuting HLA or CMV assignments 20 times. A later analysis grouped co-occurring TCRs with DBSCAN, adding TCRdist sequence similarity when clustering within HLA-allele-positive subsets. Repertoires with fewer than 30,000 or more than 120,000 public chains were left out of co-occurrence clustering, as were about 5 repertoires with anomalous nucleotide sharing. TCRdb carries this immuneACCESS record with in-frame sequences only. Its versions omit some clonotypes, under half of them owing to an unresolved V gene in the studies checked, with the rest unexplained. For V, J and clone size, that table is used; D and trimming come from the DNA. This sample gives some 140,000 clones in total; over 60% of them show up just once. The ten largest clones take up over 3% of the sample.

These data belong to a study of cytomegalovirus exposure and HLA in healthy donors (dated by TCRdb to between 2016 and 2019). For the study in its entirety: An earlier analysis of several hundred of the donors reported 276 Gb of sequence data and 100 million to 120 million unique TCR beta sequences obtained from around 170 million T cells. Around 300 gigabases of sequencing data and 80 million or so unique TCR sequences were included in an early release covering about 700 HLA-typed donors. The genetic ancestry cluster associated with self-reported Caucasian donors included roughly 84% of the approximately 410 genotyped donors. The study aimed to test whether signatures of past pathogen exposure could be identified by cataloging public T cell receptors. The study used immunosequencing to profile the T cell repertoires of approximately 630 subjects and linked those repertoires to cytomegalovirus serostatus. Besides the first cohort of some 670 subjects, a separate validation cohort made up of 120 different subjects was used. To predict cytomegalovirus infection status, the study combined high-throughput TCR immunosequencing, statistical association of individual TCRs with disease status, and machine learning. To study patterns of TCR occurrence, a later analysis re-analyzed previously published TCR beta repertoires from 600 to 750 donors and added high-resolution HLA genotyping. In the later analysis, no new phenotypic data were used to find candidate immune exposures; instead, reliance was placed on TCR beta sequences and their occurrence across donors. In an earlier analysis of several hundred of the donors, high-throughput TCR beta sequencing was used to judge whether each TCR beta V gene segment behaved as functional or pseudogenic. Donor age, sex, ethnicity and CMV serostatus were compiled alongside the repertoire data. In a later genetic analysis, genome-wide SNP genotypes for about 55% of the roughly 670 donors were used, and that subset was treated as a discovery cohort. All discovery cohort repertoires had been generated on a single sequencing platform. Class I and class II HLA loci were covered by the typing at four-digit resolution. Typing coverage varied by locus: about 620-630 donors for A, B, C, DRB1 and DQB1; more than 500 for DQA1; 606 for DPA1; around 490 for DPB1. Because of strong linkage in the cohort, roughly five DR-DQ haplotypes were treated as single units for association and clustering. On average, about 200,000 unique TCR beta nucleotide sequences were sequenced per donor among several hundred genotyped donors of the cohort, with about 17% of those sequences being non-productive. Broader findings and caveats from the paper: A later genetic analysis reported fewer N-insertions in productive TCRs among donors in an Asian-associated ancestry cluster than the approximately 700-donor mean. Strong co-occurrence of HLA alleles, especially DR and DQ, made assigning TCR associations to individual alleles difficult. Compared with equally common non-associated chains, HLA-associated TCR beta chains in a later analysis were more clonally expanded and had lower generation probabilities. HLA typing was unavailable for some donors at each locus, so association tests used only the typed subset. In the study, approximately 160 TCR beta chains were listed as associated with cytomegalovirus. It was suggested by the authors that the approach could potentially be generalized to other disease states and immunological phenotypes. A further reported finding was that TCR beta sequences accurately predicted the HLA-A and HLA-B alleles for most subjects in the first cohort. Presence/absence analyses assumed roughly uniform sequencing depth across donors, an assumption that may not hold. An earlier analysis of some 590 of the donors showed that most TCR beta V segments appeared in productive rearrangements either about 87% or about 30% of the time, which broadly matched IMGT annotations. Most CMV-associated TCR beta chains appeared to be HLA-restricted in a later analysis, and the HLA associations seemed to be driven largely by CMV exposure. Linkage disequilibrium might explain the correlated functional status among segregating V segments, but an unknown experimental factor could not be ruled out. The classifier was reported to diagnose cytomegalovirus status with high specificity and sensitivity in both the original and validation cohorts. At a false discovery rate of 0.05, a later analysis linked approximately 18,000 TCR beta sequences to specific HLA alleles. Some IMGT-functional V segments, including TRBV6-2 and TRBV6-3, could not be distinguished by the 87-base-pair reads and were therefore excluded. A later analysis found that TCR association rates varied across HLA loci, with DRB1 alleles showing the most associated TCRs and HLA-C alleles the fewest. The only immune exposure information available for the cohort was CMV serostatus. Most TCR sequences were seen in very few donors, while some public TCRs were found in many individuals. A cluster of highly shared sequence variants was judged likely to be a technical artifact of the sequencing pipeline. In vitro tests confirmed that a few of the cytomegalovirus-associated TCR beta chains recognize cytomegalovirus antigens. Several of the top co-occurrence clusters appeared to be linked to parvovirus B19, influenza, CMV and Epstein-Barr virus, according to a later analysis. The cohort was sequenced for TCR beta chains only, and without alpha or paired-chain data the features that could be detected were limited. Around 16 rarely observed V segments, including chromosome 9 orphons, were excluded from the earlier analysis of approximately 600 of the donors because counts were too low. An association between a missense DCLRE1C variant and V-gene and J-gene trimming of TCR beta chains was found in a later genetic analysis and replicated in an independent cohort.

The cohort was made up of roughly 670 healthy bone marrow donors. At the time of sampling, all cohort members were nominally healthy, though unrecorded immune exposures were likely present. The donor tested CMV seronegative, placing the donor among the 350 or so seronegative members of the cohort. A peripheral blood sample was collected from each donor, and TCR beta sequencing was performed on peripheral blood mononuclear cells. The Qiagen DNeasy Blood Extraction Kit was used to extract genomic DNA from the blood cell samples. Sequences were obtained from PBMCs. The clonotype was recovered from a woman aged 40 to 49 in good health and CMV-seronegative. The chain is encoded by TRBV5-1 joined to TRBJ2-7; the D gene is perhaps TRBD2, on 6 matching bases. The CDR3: CASSTGAYEQYF. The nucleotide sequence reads TGCGCCAGCAGTACGGGGGCCTACGAGCAGTACTTC.